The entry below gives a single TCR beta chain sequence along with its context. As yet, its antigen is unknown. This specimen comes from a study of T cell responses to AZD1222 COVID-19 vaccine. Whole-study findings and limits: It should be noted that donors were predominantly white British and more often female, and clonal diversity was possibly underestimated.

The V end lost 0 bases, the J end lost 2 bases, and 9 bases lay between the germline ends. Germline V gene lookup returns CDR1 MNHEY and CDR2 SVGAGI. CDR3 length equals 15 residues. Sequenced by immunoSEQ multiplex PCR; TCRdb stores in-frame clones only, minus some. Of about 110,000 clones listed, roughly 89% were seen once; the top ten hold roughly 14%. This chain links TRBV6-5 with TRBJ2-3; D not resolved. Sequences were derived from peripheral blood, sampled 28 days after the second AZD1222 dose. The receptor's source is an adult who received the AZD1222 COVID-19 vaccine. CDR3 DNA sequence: TGTGCCAGCAGTTACTCAGTCCAGGTCACAGATACGCAGTATTTT. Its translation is CASSYSVQVTDTQYF.